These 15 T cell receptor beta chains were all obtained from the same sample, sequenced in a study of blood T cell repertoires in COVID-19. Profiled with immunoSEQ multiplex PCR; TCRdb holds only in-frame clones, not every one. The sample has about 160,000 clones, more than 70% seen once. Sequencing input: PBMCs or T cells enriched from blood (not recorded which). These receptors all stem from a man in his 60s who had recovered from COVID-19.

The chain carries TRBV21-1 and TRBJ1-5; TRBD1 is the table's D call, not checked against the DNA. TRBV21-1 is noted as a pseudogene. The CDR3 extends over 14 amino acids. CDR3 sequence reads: CASLDRGRHQPQHF. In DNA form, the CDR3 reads TGTGCCAGCCTAGACAGGGGAAGGCATCAGCCCCAGCATTTT.

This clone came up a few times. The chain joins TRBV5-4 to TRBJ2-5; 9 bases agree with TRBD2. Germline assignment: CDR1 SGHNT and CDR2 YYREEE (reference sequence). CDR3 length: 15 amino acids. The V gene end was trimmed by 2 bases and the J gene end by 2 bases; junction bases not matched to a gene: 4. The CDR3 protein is CASSLGLAGQETQYF. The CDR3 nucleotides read TGTGCCAGCAGCTTAGGGCTAGCGGGACAAGAGACCCAGTACTTC.

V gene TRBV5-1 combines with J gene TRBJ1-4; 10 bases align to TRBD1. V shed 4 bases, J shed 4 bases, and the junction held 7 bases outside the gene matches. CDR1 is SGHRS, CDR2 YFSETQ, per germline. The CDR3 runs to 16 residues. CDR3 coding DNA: TGCGCCAGCAGCCCCGGACAGGGGGGGTTTAATGAAAAACTGTTTTTT. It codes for CASSPGQGGFNEKLFF.

The CDR3 nucleotides read TGTGCCACCAGCAGAGATCAGGGGACGGTCGAGCAGTACTTC. This gives the protein CATSRDQGTVEQYF. This rearrangement joins TRBV15 to TRBJ2-7; D perhaps matches TRBD1 (6 bases). This CDR3 comprises 14 residues. V lost 0 bases, J lost 6 bases, and 12 bases lay in between. Per the germline V gene, CDR1 is LNHNV and CDR2 is YYDKDF (reference sequence). The variable domain in full, completed from reference TRBV15 and TRBJ2-7, reads DAMVIQNPRYQVTQFGKPVTLSCSQTLNHNVMYWYQQKSSQAPKLLFHYYDKDFNNEADTPDNFQSRRPNTSFCFLDIRSPGLGDTAMYLCATSRDQGTVEQYFGPGTRLTVT.

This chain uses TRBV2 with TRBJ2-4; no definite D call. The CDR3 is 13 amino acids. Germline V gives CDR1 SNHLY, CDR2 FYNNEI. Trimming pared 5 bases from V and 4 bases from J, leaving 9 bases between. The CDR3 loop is CASSFSTKNIQYF. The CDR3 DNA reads TGTGCCAGCAGTTTTTCGACTAAAAACATTCAGTACTTC.

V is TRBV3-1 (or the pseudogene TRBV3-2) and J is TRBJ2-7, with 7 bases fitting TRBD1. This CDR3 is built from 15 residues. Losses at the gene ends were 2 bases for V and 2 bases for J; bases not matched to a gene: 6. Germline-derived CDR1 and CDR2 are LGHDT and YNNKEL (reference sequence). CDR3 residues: CASSQRTGGTYEQYF. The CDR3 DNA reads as TGTGCCAGCAGCCAACGGACAGGAGGAACCTACGAGCAGTACTTC.

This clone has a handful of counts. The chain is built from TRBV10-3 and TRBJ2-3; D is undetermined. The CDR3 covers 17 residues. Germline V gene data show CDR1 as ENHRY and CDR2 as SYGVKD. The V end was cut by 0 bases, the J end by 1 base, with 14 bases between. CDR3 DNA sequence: TGTGCCATCAGTGAGTCAATGGCGGCTAGAGGCACAGATACGCAGTATTTT. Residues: CAISESMAARGTDTQYF.

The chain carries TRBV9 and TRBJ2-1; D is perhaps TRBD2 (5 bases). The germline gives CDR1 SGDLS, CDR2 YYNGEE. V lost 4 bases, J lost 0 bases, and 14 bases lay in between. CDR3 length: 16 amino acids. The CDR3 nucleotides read TGTGCCAGCAGCCCCAGAGGAGGAAGCTCCTACAATGAGCAGTTCTTC. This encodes CASSPRGGSSYNEQFF.

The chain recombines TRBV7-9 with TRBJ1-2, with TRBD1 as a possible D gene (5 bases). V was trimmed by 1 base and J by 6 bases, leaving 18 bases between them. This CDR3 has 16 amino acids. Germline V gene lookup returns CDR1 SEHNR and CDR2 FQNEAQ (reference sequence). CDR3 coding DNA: TGTGCCAGCAGCTTAGTTAACCCCCCCAGGACAAATGGCTACACCTTC. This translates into CASSLVNPPRTNGYTF.

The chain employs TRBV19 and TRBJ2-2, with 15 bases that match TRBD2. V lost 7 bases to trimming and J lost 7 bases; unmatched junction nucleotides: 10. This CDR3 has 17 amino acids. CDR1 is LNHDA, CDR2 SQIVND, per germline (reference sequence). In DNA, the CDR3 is TGTGCCAGTACTCCCGGGACTAGCGGGAGGCGGGGCGGGGAGCTGTTTTTT. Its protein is CASTPGTSGRRGGELFF. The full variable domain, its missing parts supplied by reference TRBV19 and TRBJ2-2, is DGGITQSPKYLFRKEGQNVTLSCEQNLNHDAMYWYRQDPGQGLRLIYYSQIVNDFQKGDIAEGYSVSREKKESFPLTVTSAQKNPTAFYLCASTPGTSGRRGGELFFGEGSRLTVL.

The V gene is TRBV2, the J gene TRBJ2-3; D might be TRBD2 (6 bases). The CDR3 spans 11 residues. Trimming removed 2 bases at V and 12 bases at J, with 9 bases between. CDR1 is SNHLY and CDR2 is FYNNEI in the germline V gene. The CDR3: CASSEPGLQYF. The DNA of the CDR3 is TGTGCCAGCAGTGAACCGGGACTTCAGTATTTT.

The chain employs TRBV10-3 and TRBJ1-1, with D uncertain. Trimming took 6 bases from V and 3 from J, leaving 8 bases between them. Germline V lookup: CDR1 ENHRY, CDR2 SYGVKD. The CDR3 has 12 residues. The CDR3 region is CAISQVDTEAFF. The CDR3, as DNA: TGTGCCATCAGCCAGGTGGACACTGAAGCTTTCTTT.

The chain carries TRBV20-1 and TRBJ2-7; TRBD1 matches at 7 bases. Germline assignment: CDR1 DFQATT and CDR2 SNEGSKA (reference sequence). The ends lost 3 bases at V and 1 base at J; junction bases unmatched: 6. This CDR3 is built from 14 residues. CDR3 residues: CSASPLTGSYEQYF. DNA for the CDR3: TGCAGTGCTAGTCCCCTGACAGGGTCCTACGAGCAGTACTTC.

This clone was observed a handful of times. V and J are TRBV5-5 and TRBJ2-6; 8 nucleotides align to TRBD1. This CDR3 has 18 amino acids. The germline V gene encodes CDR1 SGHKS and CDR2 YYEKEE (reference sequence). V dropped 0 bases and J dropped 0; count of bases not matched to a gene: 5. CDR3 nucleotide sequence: TGTGCCAGCAGCTTGGAGGACAGGGTGGGCTCTGGGGCCAACGTCCTGACTTTC. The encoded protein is CASSLEDRVGSGANVLTF. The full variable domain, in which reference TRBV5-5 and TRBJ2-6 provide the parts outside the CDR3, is DAGVTQSPTHLIKTRGQQVTLRCSPISGHKSVSWYQQVLGQGPQFIFQYYEKEERGRGNFPDRFSARQFPNYSSELNVNALLLGDSALYLCASSLEDRVGSGANVLTFGAGSRLTVL.

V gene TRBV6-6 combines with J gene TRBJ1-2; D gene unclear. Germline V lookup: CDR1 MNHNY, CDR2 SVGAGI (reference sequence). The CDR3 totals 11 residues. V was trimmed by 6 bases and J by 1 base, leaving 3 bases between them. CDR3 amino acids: CASSINYGYTF. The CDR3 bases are TGTGCCAGCAGCATTAACTATGGCTACACCTTC.